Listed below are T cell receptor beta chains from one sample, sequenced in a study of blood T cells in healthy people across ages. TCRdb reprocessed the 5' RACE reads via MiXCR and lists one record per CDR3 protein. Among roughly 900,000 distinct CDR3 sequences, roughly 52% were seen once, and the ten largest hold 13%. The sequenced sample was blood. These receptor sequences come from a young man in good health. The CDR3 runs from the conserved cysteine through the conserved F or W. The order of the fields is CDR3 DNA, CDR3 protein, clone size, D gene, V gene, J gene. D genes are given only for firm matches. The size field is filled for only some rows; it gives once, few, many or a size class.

TGTGCCAGCAGCGCCGGGACTTCCAGAGGGCCCCAGTACTTC	CASSAGTSRGPQYF	once	NA	TRBV6-1	TRBJ2-5
TGCAGTGCTAGAGATGAGGGGACAGGACTCGCCTACGAGCAGTACTTC	CSARDEGTGLAYEQYF	few	TRBD1	TRBV20-1	TRBJ2-7
TGCAGCTACGGGACAGTTGACTCCTACGAGCAGTACTTC	CSYGTVDSYEQYF	many	TRBD1	TRBV29-1	TRBJ2-7
TGTGCCAGCAGCTTAGGGTGGGGACTGAACACTGAAGCTTTCTTT	CASSLGWGLNTEAFF	NA	NA	TRBV7-6	TRBJ1-1
TGTGCCAGCAGCCAATTCGGGACGGTCTCTGGAAACACCATATATTTT	CASSQFGTVSGNTIYF	NA	NA	TRBV3-1	TRBJ1-3
TGTGCCAGCAGCTCCGGGGCCTGGGAGTTCTTC	CASSSGAWEFF	NA	NA	TRBV11-3	TRBJ2-1
TGTGCCAGCAGCCTGGCGAAGCCAGATACGCAGTATTTT	CASSLAKPDTQYF	many	NA	TRBV7-2	TRBJ2-3
TGCGCCAGCAGCCAAGATGCCAGGGGGGTCAGCTCCTACAATGAGCAGTACTTC	CASSQDARGVSSYNEQYF	NA	NA	TRBV4-1	TRBJ2-7
TGTGCCAGCAGCTTAGATTCGGCAGCTAACTATGGCTACACCTTC	CASSLDSAANYGYTF	once	NA	TRBV11-2	TRBJ1-2
TGTGCCAGCAGTGACAATAGCGGGGGGAATGAGCAGTTCTTC	CASSDNSGGNEQFF	many	TRBD2	TRBV6-4	TRBJ2-1
TGCAGTGCCACTCCCGGGACAGGGGGCTACGAGCAGTACTTC	CSATPGTGGYEQYF	few	TRBD1	TRBV20-1	TRBJ2-7
TGTGCCAGCAGCCCCGAGCCCAGACTCGAGCAGTACTTC	CASSPEPRLEQYF	NA	NA	TRBV7-9	TRBJ2-7
TGCGCCACCCGAAACACGGCGACCTACGTGCAGTACTTC	CATRNTATYVQYF	NA	NA	TRBV15	TRBJ2-7
TGTGCCAGCAGCGGCAGCGACAGCGCCAATTCACCCCTCCACTTT	CASSGSDSANSPLHF	few	NA	TRBV9	TRBJ1-6
TGTGCCAGCAGCTTAGAGGGGATAGCGGGGCCCCAAAACATTCAGTACTTC	CASSLEGIAGPQNIQYF	few	TRBD2	TRBV11-2	TRBJ2-4
TGTGCCAGCAGCGTAGTGACAGTTCTCAATGAGCAGTTCTTC	CASSVVTVLNEQFF	NA	NA	TRBV7-9	TRBJ2-1
TGTGCCAGCAGCCAAGATCATCAGACATGGCCCTACACCGGGGAGCTGTTTTTT	CASSQDHQTWPYTGELFF	NA	NA	TRBV4-2	TRBJ2-2
TGTGCCATCAGGGGGGAGTTGGGGCACGAGCAGTACTTC	CAIRGELGHEQYF	NA	NA	TRBV10-3	TRBJ2-7
TGTGCCAGCAGTCCGGACAGCTCTGAAGCTTTCTTT	CASSPDSSEAFF	few	NA	TRBV12-3/TRBV12-4	TRBJ1-1
TGTGCCATCAGGGACAGGGATCGGTCACCCCTCCACTTT	CAIRDRDRSPLHF	few	TRBD1	TRBV10-3	TRBJ1-6
TGTGCCAGCAGCTTGGTGGATTCACCCCTCCACTTT	CASSLVDSPLHF	NA	NA	TRBV7-9	TRBJ1-6
TGCAGCGTTCGGCAGGACTATGGCTACACCTTC	CSVRQDYGYTF	NA	NA	TRBV29-1	TRBJ1-2
TGTGCCACCAGCAGAGATGTCGCAGGGGCCTACGAGCAGTACTTC	CATSRDVAGAYEQYF	few	NA	TRBV15	TRBJ2-7
TGCGCCAGCAGCCCTCCTTTGGGGAATCAGCCCCAGCATTTT	CASSPPLGNQPQHF	NA	NA	TRBV4-1	TRBJ1-5
TGCAGTGCTAGAGATACCCAATGGGCTTTCTTT	CSARDTQWAFF	NA	NA	TRBV20-1	TRBJ1-1
TGTGCCAGCAGCTTAGCGCTGCGCGGGGGGCCCACAGATACGCAGTATTTT	CASSLALRGGPTDTQYF	NA	TRBD2	TRBV7-2	TRBJ2-3
TGTGCCAGCGGGCGAATGTTATCCTACGAGCAGTACTTC	CASGRMLSYEQYF	NA	NA	TRBV12-3/TRBV12-4	TRBJ2-7
TGCGCCAGCAGCCAAGAAAGCAGCGGGAGTAGCTCCGACGAGCAGTACTTC	CASSQESSGSSSDEQYF	once	TRBD2	TRBV4-3	TRBJ2-7
TGTGCCAGCAGCCCAGAAGAGGGCAACAATGAGCAGTACTTC	CASSPEEGNNEQYF	once	NA	TRBV7-9	TRBJ2-7
TGTGCCAGCAGCCTAACAGGGGGCTTGATCAATGAGCAGTTCTTC	CASSLTGGLINEQFF	NA	TRBD1	TRBV5-6	TRBJ2-1
TGCGCCAGCAGCCAAGGAGCGGAGAGCTCCTACGAGCAGTACTTC	CASSQGAESSYEQYF	NA	NA	TRBV4-3	TRBJ2-7
TGCAGTGCTAGAGATCCGGCGGGAATGTGGGCTTTCTTT	CSARDPAGMWAFF	few	NA	TRBV20-1	TRBJ1-1
TGTGCCAGCAGTTACACCCCGGGGTATACCTACAATGAGCAGTTCTTC	CASSYTPGYTYNEQFF	few	NA	TRBV6-2/TRBV6-3	TRBJ2-1
TGCGCCAGCAGCCAAGGGGCGGACAGGTCCTACGAGCAGTACTTC	CASSQGADRSYEQYF	few	TRBD1	TRBV4-3	TRBJ2-7
TGTGCCATCACCCCGGGACTAGAGAAACGAACGAACTCCTACAATGAGCAGTTCTTC	CAITPGLEKRTNSYNEQFF	few	TRBD2	TRBV10-3	TRBJ2-1
TGTGCCAGCAGCCAAGATGGGACTTCAATGTCCTACAATGAGCAGTACTTC	CASSQDGTSMSYNEQYF	NA	NA	TRBV14	TRBJ2-5
TGTGCCGCTGGTAGAACAGGCTTCACAGATACGCAGTATTTT	CAAGRTGFTDTQYF	many	NA	TRBV7-2	TRBJ2-3
TGTGCCAGCAGCGTAGATGCGGGGGCAAGCACAGATACGCAGTATTTT	CASSVDAGASTDTQYF	once	NA	TRBV9	TRBJ2-3
TGTGCCAGCAGTTCTCGCAGAGGGGGAACCTACGAGCAGTACTTC	CASSSRRGGTYEQYF	NA	NA	TRBV27	TRBJ2-7
TGTACCAGCAGCTTATTTAAGGATGAGCAGTTCTTC	CTSSLFKDEQFF	NA	NA	TRBV7-2	TRBJ2-1
TGTGCCAGCAGCTTAGAATCTGACACCGGGGAGCTGTTTTTT	CASSLESDTGELFF	NA	NA	TRBV7-9	TRBJ2-2
TGTGCCAGCAGTTACTCGAGGGACCCGGGGCACAATGAGCAGTTCTTC	CASSYSRDPGHNEQFF	many	NA	TRBV6-6	TRBJ2-1
TGTGCCAGCAGTCCGATGACAGGGTTAGTTTACGAGCAGTACTTC	CASSPMTGLVYEQYF	few	TRBD1	TRBV28	TRBJ2-7
TGTGCCAGCAGTTCCAGGGAGACCACTGAAGCTTTCTTT	CASSSRETTEAFF	NA	NA	TRBV27	TRBJ1-1
TGTGCCAGCAGCTACCGGCGCCAGGGGCGACCCCCGGGGACTGAAGCTTTCTTT	CASSYRRQGRPPGTEAFF	NA	NA	TRBV5-6	TRBJ1-1
TGTGCCAGCGGACTAGCGGGGGGACGCACAGATACGCAGTATTTT	CASGLAGGRTDTQYF	few	TRBD2	TRBV7-2	TRBJ2-3
TGTGCCAGCAGTTACCCGACAGGGGGTGAAGCTTTCTTT	CASSYPTGGEAFF	many	TRBD1	TRBV6-5	TRBJ1-1
TGCGCCAGCAGCTTGGAGGTGCCAAGAACCGGCTACACCTTC	CASSLEVPRTGYTF	NA	NA	TRBV5-1	TRBJ1-2
TGTGCCAGCACCCCGGGGGCTAGCGGCTCCTACAATGAGCAGTTCTTC	CASTPGASGSYNEQFF	few	NA	TRBV12-3/TRBV12-4	TRBJ2-1
TGTGCCAGCAGTCTCGGGGCTTCTCAAGAGACCCAGTACTTC	CASSLGASQETQYF	few	NA	TRBV5-1	TRBJ2-5
TGCGCCAGCAGCCCTACTCGGACAGGGGAGACCCAGTACTTC	CASSPTRTGETQYF	NA	TRBD1	TRBV4-1	TRBJ2-5
TGTGCCAGCATACAAGGCCATCAGGAGTTTGAAAAACTGTTTTTT	CASIQGHQEFEKLFF	NA	NA	TRBV2	TRBJ1-4
TGTGCCACGTTGGGAGGGATCGAAACAACCGGGAAGCTGTTTTTT	CATLGGIETTGKLFF	NA	TRBD2	TRBV7-2	TRBJ2-2
TGTGCCAGCAGCCTTTATACTAGTTCAAGCACAGATACGCAGTATTTT	CASSLYTSSSTDTQYF	NA	NA	TRBV7-9	TRBJ2-3
TGTGCCAGCAGTTTCTCGGTTTATTACGAGCAGTACTTC	CASSFSVYYEQYF	NA	NA	TRBV27	TRBJ2-7
TGTGCTAGTGGTTTGGTAGATATGGAAGAGACCCAGTACTTC	CASGLVDMEETQYF	NA	NA	TRBV12-5	TRBJ2-5
TGCGCCAGCACCACCTGGGGGGCCAGGACAGATACGCAGTATTTT	CASTTWGARTDTQYF	NA	NA	TRBV5-1	TRBJ2-3